This T cell receptor beta chain was identified in a study of neurological immune-mediated disorders. On the study more broadly: Among around 34 multiple sclerosis patients, some 31 were relapsing-remitting and 3 were secondary progressive. Study results and caveats: According to phylogenetic grouping, one related-CDR3 cluster, a possible signature, contained the repertoires of 18 of 34 multiple sclerosis patients. The greatest degree of TCR clonal expansion was observed in HTLV-1-associated myelopathy, with the lowest in multiple sclerosis, below that of healthy controls.

V shed 0 bases and J shed 2 bases, with 13 bases lying between them. CDR1 and CDR2 (germline): SEHNR, FQNEAQ (reference sequence). The CDR3 sequence is 16 residues long. This clonotype was recorded at least ten times. Its antigen remains unidentified. TCRdb reprocessed the 5' RACE reads via MiXCR and lists one record per CDR3 protein. The table records fewer than 80,000 distinct CDR3 sequences, under 5.5% of them present only once. The chain recombines TRBV7-9 with TRBJ2-5, with D possibly matching TRBD2 (6 bases). This TCR derives from a woman aged 50 to 65 with multiple sclerosis. The sequencing sample was made of PBMCs. As DNA, the CDR3 is TGTGCCAGCAGCTTAGCGATGGGGGGATGGCAAGAGACCCAGTACTTC. Translating gives CASSLAMGGWQETQYF. The variable domain in full, with the rest retrieved from reference TRBV7-9 and TRBJ2-5, is DTGVSQNPRHKITKRGQNVTFRCDPISEHNRLYWYRQTLGQGPEFLTYFQNEAQLEKSRLLSDRFSAERPKGSFSTLEIQRTEQGDSAMYLCASSLAMGGWQETQYFGPGTRLLVL.